Listed here are 28 T cell receptor beta chains from one sample, sequenced in a study of T cells in Graves' hyperthyroidism and ophthalmopathy (dated 2019 in TCRdb). The library was built by means of multiplex PCR. Sequenced using an Illumina HiSeq 2000. TCR beta CDR3 regions were amplified from RNA transcripts. The TCR CDR3 was subjected to a first round of RT-PCR using the HTBI primer set and the Qiagen OneStep RT-PCR kit. The raw public reads went through TCRdb reprocessing: fastp at Q25, MiXCR clone calling, in-frame beta chains kept. Rows merge per CDR3 protein into single entries with the most common DNA and genes. For this sample the table gives 500,000 to 750,000 distinct CDR3 sequences, of which more than 45% were detected only once. About 7.8% of the sample goes to the ten largest clones. The sequenced sample consisted of peripheral blood or thyroid tissue (not recorded which). The receptor set was obtained from a woman younger than 30 with Graves' hyperthyroidism.

This rearrangement joins TRBV20-1 to TRBJ1-2; D call uncertain. This CDR3 contains 15 residues. Germline-derived CDR1 and CDR2 are DFQATT and SNEGSKA (reference sequence). Trimming removed 2 bases from V and 6 bases from J, with 19 bases in between. The CDR3 DNA reads as TGCAGTGCTAGATTGGGATGGGCTAGTCGGAATGGCTACACCTTC. It translates to CSARLGWASRNGYTF.

This clonotype came up many times. The chain uses TRBV29-1 and TRBJ2-6; D is possibly TRBD1 (5 bases). V was clipped by 5 bases and J by 4 bases, with 12 bases between them. Germline assignment: CDR1 SQVTM and CDR2 ANQGSEA. This CDR3 contains 14 residues. As DNA, the CDR3 is TGCAGCGTTCCAGGGAATTCGGGGGCCAACGTCCTGACTTTC. Translated: CSVPGNSGANVLTF.

The J gene is TRBJ2-7, the V gene TRBV4-1, with 8 nucleotides matching TRBD1. Unmatched junction bases numbered 2, after V lost 1 base and J lost 0 bases. This CDR3 has 15 residues. Germline CDR1 and CDR2: MGHRA and YSYEKL. DNA of the CDR3: TGCGCCAGCAGCCAAGGGGGACAGGTCTCCTACGAGCAGTACTTC. Residues: CASSQGGQVSYEQYF.

The rearrangement uses TRBV9 and TRBJ1-6; D not resolved. The germline V gene encodes CDR1 SGDLS and CDR2 YYNGEE. Trimming stripped 0 bases from V and 2 bases from J, with 9 bases between. The CDR3 is 16 amino acids. The CDR3 loop is CASSVDASAYNSPLHF. The CDR3 coding sequence is TGTGCCAGCAGCGTAGACGCATCGGCCTATAATTCACCCCTCCACTTT.

V and J are TRBV12-3 or TRBV12-4 and TRBJ2-5; 8 bases match TRBD1. V gave up 3 bases and J gave up 4 bases; unmatched junction bases: 28. This CDR3 spans 22 amino acids. DNA for the CDR3: TGTGCCAGCAGTTTGACAGGGGTGCAGTTATGGGATCGAGAATTGGATGGAGAGACCCAGTACTTC. Its translation is CASSLTGVQLWDRELDGETQYF.

The chain joins TRBV9 to TRBJ1-3; D perhaps matches TRBD1 (5 bases). Trimming shortened V by 2 bases and J by 2 bases, and 8 bases separated the two germline ends. Looked up from germline, CDR1 is SGDLS and CDR2 is YYNGEE. The CDR3 loop spans 14 amino acids. In nucleotides, the CDR3 is TGTGCCAGCAGCGTGGGGGGACCTGGAAACACCATATATTTT. The encoded protein is CASSVGGPGNTIYF.

This sequence joins TRBV20-1 and TRBJ2-7; TRBD2 matches at 7 bases. Germline V gene lookup returns CDR1 DFQATT and CDR2 SNEGSKA (reference sequence). There are 16 residues in the CDR3. Trimming took 3 bases from V and 6 from J; bases not matched to a gene: 17. CDR3 DNA: TGCAGTGCTAGGGATTTAGCGGAGCGGGACTCCCCCGAGCAGTACTTC. Protein sequence: CSARDLAERDSPEQYF.

The table lists this clonotype with many counts. The chain combines TRBV7-2 with TRBJ2-7; D is unclear. Germline loops: CDR1 SGHTA, CDR2 FQGNSA. The CDR3 is 15 amino acids. Between the trimmed V and J ends, which lost 0 bases and 4 bases, there was a span of 13 bases. The CDR3 loop reads CASSLARNERYEQYF. The CDR3 DNA sequence: TGTGCCAGCAGCTTAGCCAGGAACGAACGATACGAGCAGTACTTC.

This clonotype was observed at least ten times. The J gene is TRBJ1-2, the V gene TRBV7-2; 10 positions match TRBD1. Germline V gene lookup returns CDR1 SGHTA and CDR2 FQGNSA. Trimming at V came to 2 bases and at J to 5 bases, leaving 8 bases not matched to a gene. CDR3 length equals 16 residues. In DNA, the CDR3 is TGTGCCAGCAGCTTAACGACGGGACAGGGGAAGTATGGCTACACCTTC. This gives the protein CASSLTTGQGKYGYTF.

Ten or more counts support this clonotype. The genes are TRBV4-2 and TRBJ2-7; a weak D match, TRBD2 (5 bases). CDR1 is LGHNA, CDR2 YNFKEQ, per germline. V lost 4 bases, J lost 2 bases, and 21 bases lay in between. The CDR3 runs 17 residues. The CDR3 nucleotides are TGTGCCAGCAGCCGGGTAGGCAACGGGGTGGATGCCTACGAGCAGTACTTC. This sequence encodes CASSRVGNGVDAYEQYF.

The V gene is TRBV7-8, the J gene TRBJ1-5; possible D gene TRBD1, 5 bases. Trimming shortened V by 5 bases and J by 3 bases, and 11 bases separated the two germline ends. The CDR3 covers 14 residues. Germline CDR1 reads SGHVS; CDR2 reads FQNEAQ. The CDR3 coding sequence is TGTGCCAGCAGCCTGGACAATGACAATCAGCCCCAGCATTTT. Protein sequence: CASSLDNDNQPQHF.

The rearrangement joins TRBV24-1 to TRBJ1-1; 7 bases fit TRBD1. In germline, CDR1 is KGHDR, CDR2 SFDVKD. The CDR3 spans 13 residues. Trimming cost V 9 bases and J 4 bases; bases outside gene matches: 7. Here the CDR3 reads CATSGGPVTEAFF. As DNA, the CDR3 is TGTGCCACCTCAGGGGGGCCGGTCACTGAAGCTTTCTTT.

This clonotype was recorded many times. This chain links TRBV6-6 with TRBJ1-1; D is unclear. Looked up from germline, CDR1 is MNHNY and CDR2 is SVGAGI (reference sequence). V lost 0 bases and J lost 1, with 9 bases in between. The CDR3 has 15 amino acids. CDR3 nucleotides: TGTGCCAGCAGTTACTCTCGGCTGGGGAACACTGAAGCTTTCTTT. Its protein product is CASSYSRLGNTEAFF.

This chain connects TRBV24-1 to TRBJ1-5, with 7 bases lining up with TRBD2. The J call may be mistaken, given a closer DNA end match to TRBJ2-3. The CDR3 sequence is 16 residues long. Germline CDR1 reads KGHDR; CDR2 reads SFDVKD. CDR3 in DNA: TGTGCCACCAGTGGGTCGGCCGCGGGGGGCACAGATACGCAGTATTTT. It yields the protein CATSGSAAGGTDTQYF.

The chain uses TRBV20-1 and TRBJ1-2, with TRBD1 matching over 9 bases. The J segment lost 3 bases and the V segment lost 6 bases, leaving 14 bases of the junction unmatched. CDR1 DFQATT and CDR2 SNEGSKA come from the germline V gene (reference sequence). This CDR3 is built from 16 residues. Here the CDR3 reads CSAPRSGTGRDYGYTF. DNA of the CDR3: TGCAGTGCGCCCCGATCTGGGACAGGGCGAGACTATGGCTACACCTTC.

The chain has TRBV7-8 and TRBJ2-7; 8 bases line up with TRBD1. Germline loops: CDR1 SGHVS, CDR2 FQNEAQ. The V gene end was trimmed by 2 bases and the J gene end by 5 bases; junction bases not matched to a gene: 8. The CDR3 covers 15 residues. The CDR3 is CASSLNRPGGNEQYF. The CDR3 region has the DNA TGTGCCAGCAGCTTAAATCGGCCAGGGGGCAACGAGCAGTACTTC.

This clonotype has at least ten counts. The chain recombines TRBV20-1 with TRBJ2-7; D is unclear. The V gene lost 2 bases and the J gene lost 0 bases, with 8 bases spanning the gap. CDR1 and CDR2 (germline): DFQATT, SNEGSKA (reference sequence). The CDR3 runs to 13 residues. For the CDR3, the DNA is TGCAGTGCTAGACTGTCGAACTCCTACGAGCAGTACTTC. It is translated as CSARLSNSYEQYF.

The chain links TRBV29-1 to TRBJ2-5; a weak D match, TRBD2 (6 bases). The CDR3 totals 14 residues. Germline CDR1 and CDR2: SQVTM and ANQGSEA. This CDR3 reads CSILGRELQETQYF. The CDR3 DNA reads TGCAGTATCCTAGGTCGGGAGCTGCAAGAGACCCAGTACTTC.

This clonotype was found many times. V and J are TRBV20-1 and TRBJ2-2, with a weak D call TRBD2 (5 bases). The germline V gene has CDR1 DFQATT and CDR2 SNEGSKA (reference sequence). The V and J ends lost 4 bases and 8 bases respectively, with 8 bases between them. The CDR3 covers 11 residues. The CDR3 DNA is TGCAGTGCTAACCTAGCAGGGGAGCTGTTTTTT. Its translation: CSANLAGELFF.

This clonotype was picked up one time. The chain is built from TRBV2 and TRBJ1-2; TRBD1 aligns across 8 bases. V lost 6 bases to trimming and J lost 5 bases; unmatched junction nucleotides: 8. Germline-derived CDR1 and CDR2 are SNHLY and FYNNEI. CDR3 length: 14 residues. Written as DNA, the CDR3 is TGTGCCAGCAGGACAGGGGTCTTCGGTTATGGCTACACCTTC. Protein sequence: CASRTGVFGYGYTF.

This clonotype appeared a single time. The chain employs TRBV11-1 and TRBJ1-5; D is possibly TRBD1 (6 bases). The germline gives CDR1 SGHAT, CDR2 FQDESV (reference sequence). This CDR3 comprises 15 residues. V shed 1 base and J shed 4 bases, with 11 bases lying between them. CDR3 sequence reads: CASSLGGATNQPQHF. CDR3 DNA sequence: TGTGCCAGCAGCTTAGGGGGGGCAACTAATCAGCCCCAGCATTTT.

This sequence joins TRBV30 and TRBJ1-5; tentative D call: TRBD1 (6 bases). V was shortened by 2 bases and J by 7 bases, with 15 bases between the two germline ends. Germline CDR1 GTSNPN, CDR2 SVGIG (reference sequence). This CDR3 has 14 amino acids. The CDR3 DNA follows: TGTGCCTGGAGTCCCCGACAGGACTCACAGCCCCAGCATTTT. It translates to CAWSPRQDSQPQHF.

Comment on this clonotype: The conserved phenylalanine or tryptophan normally closing the CDR3 is absent here, so this likely arose from a read error. V is TRBV18 and J is TRBJ1-6; unclear D gene. CDR1 is KGHSH, CDR2 LQKENI, per germline. This CDR3 spans 13 amino acids. The V and J ends lost 1 base and 8 bases respectively, with 6 bases between them. The CDR3 reads CASSPRADSPLHL. The CDR3 region has the DNA TGTGCCAGCTCACCACGGGCGGATTCACCCCTCCACCTT.

In regard to this clonotype: Just one base apart from a much larger clone, this may be a read error. The genes are TRBV20-1 and TRBJ2-3; D not resolved. Judging by the DNA end, TRBJ1-5 fits better; the J call may be wrong. The CDR3 loop spans 12 amino acids. Germline CDR1 is DFQATT and CDR2 is SNEGSKA (reference sequence). The CDR3 DNA sequence: TGCAGTGCTAGACCACCGGTAGATACGCAGCATTTT. Translated: CSARPPVDTQHF.

With regard to this clonotype: This may be a read error, as it is one base from a much larger clone. The chain carries TRBV9 and TRBJ2-7, with TRBD1 matching over 12 bases. The CDR3 totals 14 residues. The germline CDR1 and CDR2 sequences are SGDLS and YYNGEE. The CDR3 reads CVSSIGTGGNEQYF. The CDR3 DNA follows: TGTGTCAGCAGCATCGGGACAGGGGGCAACGAGCAGTACTTC.

The chain joins TRBV20-1 to TRBJ2-7, with TRBD2 matching over 10 bases. Germline CDR1 DFQATT, CDR2 SNEGSKA (reference sequence). V was clipped by 2 bases and J by 6 bases; unmatched bases: 4. This CDR3 contains 13 residues. CDR3 residues: CSARLAGDTEQYF. The CDR3 coding sequence is TGCAGTGCTAGACTAGCGGGAGACACCGAGCAGTACTTC.

This clonotype was detected ten times or more. The V gene is TRBV9, the J gene TRBJ2-7, with 9 bases aligning to TRBD1. The junction had 8 bases not matched to a gene; V was cut back by 4 bases and J by 3 bases. The CDR3 is 15 residues long. Germline lookup yields CDR1 SGDLS and CDR2 YYNGEE. CDR3 residues: CASSTGTGTGYEQYF. CDR3 DNA sequence: TGTGCCAGCAGCACCGGGACAGGGACCGGCTACGAGCAGTACTTC.

This chain joins TRBV20-1 and TRBJ2-7; TRBD1 is a possible D gene (6 bases). Germline V gives CDR1 DFQATT, CDR2 SNEGSKA (reference sequence). The CDR3 sequence is 16 residues long. The V end lost 6 bases, the J end lost 3 bases, and 24 bases lay between the germline ends. CDR3 sequence reads: CSAEDSHRAYGYEQYF. The CDR3 coding sequence is TGCAGTGCAGAGGACAGTCACAGAGCATATGGCTACGAGCAGTACTTC.